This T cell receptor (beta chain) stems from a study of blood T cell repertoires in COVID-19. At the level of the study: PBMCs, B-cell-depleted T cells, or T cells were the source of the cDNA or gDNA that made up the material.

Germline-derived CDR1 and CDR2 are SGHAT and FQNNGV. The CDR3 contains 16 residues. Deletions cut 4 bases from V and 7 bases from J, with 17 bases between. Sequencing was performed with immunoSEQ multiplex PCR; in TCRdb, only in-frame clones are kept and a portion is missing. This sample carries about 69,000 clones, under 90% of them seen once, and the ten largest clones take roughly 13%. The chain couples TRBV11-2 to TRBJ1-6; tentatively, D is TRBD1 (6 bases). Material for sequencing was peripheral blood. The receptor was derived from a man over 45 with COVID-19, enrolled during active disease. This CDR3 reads CASSSLRDTRNSPLHF. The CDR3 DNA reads TGTGCCAGCAGCTCCCTCCGGGACACCCGGAATTCACCCCTCCACTTT. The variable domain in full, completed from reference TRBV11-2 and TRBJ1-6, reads EAGVAQSPRYKIIEKRQSVAFWCNPISGHATLYWYQQILGQGPKLLIQFQNNGVVDDSQLPKDRFSAERLKGVDSTLKIQPAKLEDSAVYLCASSSLRDTRNSPLHFGNGTRLTVT.